Below, 5 T cell receptor beta chains from the same sample are listed, as sequenced in a study of OX40 agonist ivuxolimab in advanced cancers. Library creation used the immunoSEQ multiplex PCR assay. This immuneACCESS table, as held by TCRdb, lists in-frame sequences with V and J called but not all clones. Of the missing ones, under half trace to an unresolved V gene in checked studies; the others have no known cause. The sample table contains tens of thousands of clones; only one count was recorded for more than 75% of them. Together, the top ten hold around 8.2% of the sample. The sample here was CD4+ or CD8+ T cells sorted from blood, taken in a trial of the OX40 agonist ivuxolimab. These receptors came from an adult with an advanced solid tumor such as melanoma, head and neck, liver or kidney cancer.

This chain joins TRBV18 and TRBJ2-2; D might be TRBD2 (5 bases). Trimming shortened V by 2 bases and J by 2 bases, and 12 bases separated the two germline ends. Germline CDR1 and CDR2: KGHSH and LQKENI. There are 16 residues in the CDR3. Here the CDR3 DNA reads TGTGCCAGCTCACCAGCGGGCTTGCCAAACACCGGGGAGCTGTTTTTT. Protein product: CASSPAGLPNTGELFF.

The J gene is TRBJ2-3, the V gene TRBV7-2; no firm D call. The CDR3 length is 15 residues. V was cut by 5 bases and J by 5 bases, with 17 bases left in between. Germline V gene data show CDR1 as SGHTA and CDR2 as FQGNSA. The CDR3 loop reads CASSVTVDPQDTQYF. In DNA form, the CDR3 reads TGTGCCAGCAGCGTTACCGTGGACCCACAAGATACGCAGTATTTT.

The chain recombines TRBV18 with TRBJ1-4; 9 bases match TRBD1. The CDR3 runs 14 residues. J lost 8 bases, V lost 5 bases, and 6 bases had no gene match. Germline V lookup: CDR1 KGHSH, CDR2 LQKENI. CDR3 residues: CASSGTGSDEKLFF. CDR3 nucleotides: TGTGCCAGCTCAGGGACAGGGTCGGACGAAAAACTGTTTTTT.

This chain links TRBV28 with TRBJ2-1, with a possible D match to TRBD2 (6 bases). This CDR3 contains 13 residues. The ends were cut back, 10 bases at V and 0 bases at J, with 10 bases in the middle. Germline V gene data show CDR1 as MDHEN and CDR2 as SYDVKM. The CDR3 is CATAGSSYNEQFF. The CDR3 DNA reads TGTGCCACCGCGGGGAGCTCCTACAATGAGCAGTTCTTC.

The V gene is TRBV7-9, the J gene TRBJ2-1; perhaps TRBD1 as D (6 bases). The V gene lost 5 bases and the J gene lost 7 bases, with 9 bases spanning the gap. Germline CDR1 is SEHNR and CDR2 is FQNEAQ (reference sequence). CDR3 length: 12 residues. This CDR3 is CASSPDRNEQFF. In DNA form, the CDR3 reads TGTGCCAGCAGCCCCGACAGGAATGAGCAGTTCTTC.